A single sample is the source of the 16 T cell receptor beta chains below, sequenced in a study of graft-versus-host responses after intestinal transplantation. Method: immunoSEQ multiplex PCR; TCRdb's copy keeps in-frame clones and lacks some. The sample yields about 97,000 clones, 75% to 95% seen once. Sequencing used PBMCs, obtained about 450 days after intestinal transplant. All receptors come from a human patient who received an intestinal transplant, so some T cells may come from the graft donor.

The chain joins TRBV2 to TRBJ2-5; 10 nucleotides match TRBD2. V was clipped by 6 bases and J by 0 bases; unmatched bases: 4. The CDR3 length is 15 residues. CDR1 and CDR2 (germline): SNHLY, FYNNEI. The CDR3 DNA reads as TGTGCCAGCAGAGTTAGCGGGGGGTACCAAGAGACCCAGTACTTC. Translated, it gives CASRVSGGYQETQYF.

The CDR3 here is CASDRTGLNTEAFF. The CDR3 nucleotides read TGTGCCAGCGACCGGACAGGTCTGAACACTGAAGCTTTCTTT. This chain uses TRBV6-6 with TRBJ1-1, with 7 bases matching TRBD1. With V trimmed by 8 bases and J by 0 bases, 6 bases remained unmatched. Germline CDR1 reads MNHNY; CDR2 reads SVGAGI (reference sequence). This CDR3 spans 14 amino acids.

The gene calls are TRBV11-2 and TRBJ2-5; D tentatively reads TRBD1 or TRBD2 (5 bases each). With 6 bases removed from V and 0 bases from J, the gap between germline ends came to 14 bases. The CDR3 is 15 amino acids. Germline CDR1 SGHAT, CDR2 FQNNGV. Written as DNA, the CDR3 is TGTGCCAGCAGTCGAAACCCGGGACACCAAGAGACCCAGTACTTC. Its translation: CASSRNPGHQETQYF. Full variable domain (remainder filled in from reference TRBV11-2 and TRBJ2-5): EAGVAQSPRYKIIEKRQSVAFWCNPISGHATLYWYQQILGQGPKLLIQFQNNGVVDDSQLPKDRFSAERLKGVDSTLKIQPAKLEDSAVYLCASSRNPGHQETQYFGPGTRLLVL.

The chain is built from TRBV9 and TRBJ1-5; D unresolved. V was clipped by 0 bases and J by 2 bases, with 0 bases between them. This CDR3 region has 12 residues. Germline V gene lookup returns CDR1 SGDLS and CDR2 YYNGEE. The DNA of the CDR3 is TGTGCCAGCAGCGTAGGCAATCAGCCCCAGCATTTT. As protein: CASSVGNQPQHF.

The rearrangement links TRBV5-6 to TRBJ2-7; the D gene is possibly TRBD2 (6 bases). In germline, CDR1 is SGHDT, CDR2 YYEEEE. V was cut by 7 bases and J by 4 bases, with 15 bases left in between. The CDR3 runs 13 residues. The chain's CDR3 is CASGPGLTYEQYF. The DNA for the CDR3 is TGTGCCAGCGGCCCGGGACTGACTTACGAGCAGTACTTC.

This clone was detected only once. J is TRBJ2-5 and V is TRBV5-6; no reliable D call. The tail of the sequence fits TRBJ2-7 better, so the J call may be wrong. The CDR3 totals 15 residues. In germline, CDR1 is SGHDT, CDR2 YYEEEE. The CDR3 nucleotides are TGTGCCAGCAGCAATTGGTGGGCCAGAACCTACGAGCAGTACTTC. It encodes CASSNWWARTYEQYF.

This clone was observed a single time. The V call is TRBV29-1, the J call TRBJ1-5; tentatively, D is TRBD1 (5 bases). Germline CDR1 reads SQVTM; CDR2 reads ANQGSEA. V was trimmed by 4 bases and J by 1 base, leaving 5 bases between them. CDR3 length equals 12 residues. CDR3 region: CSVGGSNQPQHF. The DNA for the CDR3 is TGCAGCGTTGGGGGGAGCAATCAGCCCCAGCATTTT.

The V gene is TRBV29-1, the J gene TRBJ2-2, with 8 positions matching TRBD1. V shed 3 bases, J shed 7 bases, and the junction held 10 bases outside the gene matches. CDR1 SQVTM and CDR2 ANQGSEA come from the germline V gene. This CDR3 region has 15 residues. In DNA, the CDR3 is TGCAGCGTTGAGGGGAACCCAGGGGGCGGCGGGGAGCTGTTTTTT. Protein product: CSVEGNPGGGGELFF.

This clone was recorded once. This CDR3 is CASSLTTDQAFF. In DNA form, the CDR3 reads TGTGCCAGCAGCTTAACGACAGACCAAGCTTTCTTT. The gene calls are TRBV7-9 and TRBJ1-1; D is perhaps TRBD1 (5 bases). CDR1 and CDR2 from the germline V gene are SEHNR and FQNEAQ (reference sequence). The length of the CDR3 is 12 residues. The V end lost 2 bases, the J end lost 9 bases, and 10 bases lay between the germline ends. Full variable domain (rest looked up from reference TRBV7-9 and TRBJ1-1): DTGVSQNPRHKITKRGQNVTFRCDPISEHNRLYWYRQTLGQGPEFLTYFQNEAQLEKSRLLSDRFSAERPKGSFSTLEIQRTEQGDSAMYLCASSLTTDQAFFGQGTRLTVV.

The V gene is TRBV5-1, the J gene TRBJ1-5, with 8 bases fitting TRBD1. The junction had 5 bases not matched to a gene; V was cut back by 6 bases and J by 0 bases. The CDR3 is 15 residues long. Germline CDR1 and CDR2: SGHRS and YFSETQ. The CDR3 protein is CASKVGQGSNQPQHF. Written as DNA, the CDR3 is TGCGCCAGCAAGGTAGGACAGGGTAGCAATCAGCCCCAGCATTTT.

The chain carries TRBV10-3 and TRBJ2-5, with D hard to call. The CDR3 runs to 13 residues. The V end was cut by 8 bases, the J end by 2 bases, with 12 bases between. Germline V gene sequence: CDR1 ENHRY, CDR2 SYGVKD. The CDR3 bases are TGTGCCATCTCCACCCGGCAGCAAGAGACCCAGTACTTC. Translating it yields CAISTRQQETQYF.

A few counts support this clone. V usage is TRBV21-1 and J usage is TRBJ2-7. TRBV21-1 is marked as a pseudogene. This CDR3 is 11 amino acids long. CDR3 in amino acids: CASSSSYEQYF. The CDR3 DNA follows: TGTGCCAGCAGTTCCTCCTACGAGCAGTACTTC.

The chain carries TRBV4-1 and TRBJ2-7; 9 bases match TRBD2. Germline V CDR1 and CDR2: MGHRA, YSYEKL. J lost 5 bases, V lost 3 bases, and 2 bases had no gene match. This CDR3 region has 13 residues. CDR3 in amino acids: CASSQGLANEQYF. CDR3 DNA: TGCGCCAGCAGCCAGGGACTAGCAAACGAGCAGTACTTC.

The rearrangement links TRBV6-6 to TRBJ2-7; D is ambiguous. The CDR3 sequence is 15 residues long. Germline V CDR1 and CDR2: MNHNY, SVGAGI (reference sequence). V gave up 1 base and J gave up 3 bases, with 13 bases separating them. The CDR3 sequence is CASSYLVGGRYEQYF. The DNA of the CDR3 is TGTGCCAGCAGTTACTTGGTGGGTGGGCGCTACGAGCAGTACTTC.

V is TRBV5-6 and J is TRBJ2-7; 8 nucleotides match TRBD2. CDR1 is SGHDT and CDR2 is YYEEEE in the germline V gene. The CDR3 has 14 amino acids. With 4 bases clipped from V and 3 bases from J, the junction kept 6 bases outside the gene matches. The CDR3 region has the DNA TGTGCCAGCAGCGCTATAGCGGGGTTCTACGAGCAGTACTTC. Protein sequence: CASSAIAGFYEQYF.

This clone was detected once. V and J are TRBV7-9 and TRBJ1-2; tentatively, D is TRBD1 (6 bases). Germline values: CDR1 SEHNR, CDR2 FQNEAQ (reference sequence). Trimming left V 7 bases short and J 8 bases short, with 23 bases between. The CDR3 is made up of 15 amino acids. In DNA form, the CDR3 reads TGTGCCAGCATGGGACCGGGACAAACGAAATGGGGCTACACCTTC. Residues: CASMGPGQTKWGYTF.